The sequence of this T cell receptor (beta chain) was determined in a study of cytomegalovirus exposure and HLA in healthy donors. Study-wide results and limits: Later, an analysis showed that TCR beta chains associated with HLA were more clonally expanded than others that were equally common. The classifier was said to identify cytomegalovirus status with high specificity and sensitivity.

This CDR3 is built from 15 residues. Unmatched junction bases numbered 5, after V lost 0 bases and J lost 3 bases. The germline V gene encodes CDR1 LGHNA and CDR2 YSLEER. PCR involved 60 Vbeta and 13 Jbeta primers. Profiling relied on immunoSEQ multiplex PCR, and the TCRdb table lists in-frame clones only, not all of them. Of some 200,000 clones in the sample, roughly 90% were seen once. On this clone: Its specificity is unknown.

The chain has TRBV4-3 and TRBJ2-7; the match to TRBD1 covers 7 bases. What was sequenced was PBMCs. This TCR derives from a woman in her late teens or twenties in good health and CMV-seronegative. CDR3 nucleotides: TGCGCCAGCAGCCAAGACCCCGGACAGGTCTACGAGCAGTACTTC. The encoded protein is CASSQDPGQVYEQYF.